Below are 4 T cell receptor beta chains sequenced from a single sample in a study of T cell repertoires in cytomegalovirus infection (dated by TCRdb to between 2019 and 2020). Their recognized antigens are unknown. Data came from an Illumina HiSeq 1500. TCRdb took the public reads, trimmed them with fastp at Q25, ran MiXCR for clone calling and kept in-frame beta chains. Duplicate CDR3 protein sequences are folded into a single record with the most common DNA and genes. This sample has roughly 730,000 distinct CDR3 sequences in its table, and around 35% of those were observed once. Of the sample, around a sixth is held by the ten largest clones. The treatment or condition label for this specimen denotes: in vitro stimulation with specific CMV peptide epitopes to enrich CMV-specific T cells. This specimen consisted of cultured PBMCs, obtained from culture after CMV antigen stimulation. The receptors come from a human donor in good health (CMV status not recorded). Some clones in this sample may be carry-over from other donors' samples.

This sequence joins TRBV15 and TRBJ1-1; no reliable D call. Trimming pared 2 bases from V and 1 base from J, leaving 8 bases between. CDR1 LNHNV and CDR2 YYDKDF come from the germline V gene (reference sequence). This CDR3 contains 14 residues. The CDR3 spells CATSRSTKNTEAFF. DNA for the CDR3: TGTGCCACCAGCAGAAGTACAAAGAACACTGAAGCTTTCTTT.

The CDR3 DNA reads TGTGCCAGCAGTTCCGTGGAAAGCTCCTACAATGAGCAGTTCTTC. Its protein product is CASSSVESSYNEQFF. This chain uses TRBV27 with TRBJ2-1, with unresolved D. The CDR3 consists of 15 residues. V shed 4 bases and J shed 0 bases, with 10 bases lying between them. Germline V gene sequence: CDR1 MNHEY, CDR2 SMNVEV (reference sequence).

This clonotype has more than one count but fewer than ten. V and J are TRBV11-2 and TRBJ1-2; tentative D call: TRBD1 (5 bases). Trimming took off 5 bases at V and 8 bases at J, with 15 bases between the two ends. Germline loops: CDR1 SGHAT, CDR2 FQNNGV. The CDR3 is made up of 13 amino acids. The CDR3 region has the DNA TGTGCCAGCAGCCCAGGCAGGGCCTTAGGCTACACCTTC. Translated: CASSPGRALGYTF. The full variable domain, with the rest looked up from reference TRBV11-2 and TRBJ1-2, is EAGVAQSPRYKIIEKRQSVAFWCNPISGHATLYWYQQILGQGPKLLIQFQNNGVVDDSQLPKDRFSAERLKGVDSTLKIQPAKLEDSAVYLCASSPGRALGYTFGSGTRLTVV.

This sequence joins TRBV7-9 and TRBJ2-3; 7 bases are a match to TRBD1. The V segment lost 5 bases and the J segment 6 bases; nucleotides outside the gene matches: 8. From germline, CDR1 is SEHNR and CDR2 FQNEAQ (reference sequence). The CDR3 totals 14 residues. The CDR3 bases are TGTGCCAGCAGCCCCGGACAGGTATCGGATACGCAGTATTTT. Translation: CASSPGQVSDTQYF.